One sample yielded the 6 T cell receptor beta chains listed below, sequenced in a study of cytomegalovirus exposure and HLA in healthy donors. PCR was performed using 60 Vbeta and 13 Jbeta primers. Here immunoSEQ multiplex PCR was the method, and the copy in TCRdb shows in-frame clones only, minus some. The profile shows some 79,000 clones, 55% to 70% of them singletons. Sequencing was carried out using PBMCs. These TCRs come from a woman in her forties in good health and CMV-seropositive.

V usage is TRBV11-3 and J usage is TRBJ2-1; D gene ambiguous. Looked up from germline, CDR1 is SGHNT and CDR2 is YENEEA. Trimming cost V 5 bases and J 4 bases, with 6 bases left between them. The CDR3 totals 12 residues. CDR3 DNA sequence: TGTGCCAGCAGCCAAAATTACAATGAGCAGTTCTTC. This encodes CASSQNYNEQFF.

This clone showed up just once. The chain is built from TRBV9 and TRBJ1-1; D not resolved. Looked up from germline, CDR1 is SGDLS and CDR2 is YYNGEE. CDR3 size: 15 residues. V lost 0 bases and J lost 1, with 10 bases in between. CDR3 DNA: TGTGCCAGCAGCGTAGCCGGAGATTGGAACACTGAAGCTTTCTTT. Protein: CASSVAGDWNTEAFF.

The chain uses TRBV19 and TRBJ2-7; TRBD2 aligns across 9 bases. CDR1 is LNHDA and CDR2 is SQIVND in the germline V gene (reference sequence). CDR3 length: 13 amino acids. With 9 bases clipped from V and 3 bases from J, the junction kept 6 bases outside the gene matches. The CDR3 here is CARLYSGGYEQYF. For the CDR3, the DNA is TGTGCCAGATTATATAGCGGGGGCTACGAGCAGTACTTC.

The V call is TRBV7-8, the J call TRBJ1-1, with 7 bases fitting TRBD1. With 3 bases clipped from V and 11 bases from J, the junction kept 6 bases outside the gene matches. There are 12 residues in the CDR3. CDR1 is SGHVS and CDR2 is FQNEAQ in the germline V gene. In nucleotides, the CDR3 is TGTGCCAGCAGCTTTCGACAGGGCAACGCTTTCTTT. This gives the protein CASSFRQGNAFF.

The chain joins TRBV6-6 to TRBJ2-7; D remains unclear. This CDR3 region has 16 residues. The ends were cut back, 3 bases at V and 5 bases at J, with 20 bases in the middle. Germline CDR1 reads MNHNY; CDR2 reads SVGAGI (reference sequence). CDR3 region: CASSYRGRVRRHEQYF. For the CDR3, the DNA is TGTGCCAGCAGTTATCGCGGTCGCGTCCGTCGGCACGAGCAGTACTTC.

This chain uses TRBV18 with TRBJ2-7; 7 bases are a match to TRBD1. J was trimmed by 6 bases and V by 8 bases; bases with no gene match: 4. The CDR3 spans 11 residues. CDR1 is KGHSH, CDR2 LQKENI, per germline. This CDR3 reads CASGDRAEQYF. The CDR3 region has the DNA TGTGCCAGCGGTGACAGGGCCGAGCAGTACTTC.